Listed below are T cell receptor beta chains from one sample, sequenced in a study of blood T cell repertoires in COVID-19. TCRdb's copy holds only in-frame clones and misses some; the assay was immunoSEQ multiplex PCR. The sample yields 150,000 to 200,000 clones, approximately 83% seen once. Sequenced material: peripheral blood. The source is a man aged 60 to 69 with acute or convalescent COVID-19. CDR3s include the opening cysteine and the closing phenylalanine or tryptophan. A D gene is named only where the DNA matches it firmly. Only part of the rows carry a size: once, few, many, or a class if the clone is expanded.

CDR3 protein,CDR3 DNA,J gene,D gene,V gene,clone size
CASSQRGLPGLGSHEQYF,TGCGCCAGCAGCCAGAGGGGTCTTCCGGGACTAGGGAGCCACGAGCAGTACTTC,TRBJ2-7,TRBD2,TRBV4-3,.
CASSSTGVGSPLHF,TGTGCCAGCAGCTCGACAGGGGTAGGGTCACCCCTCCACTTT,TRBJ1-6,TRBD1,TRBV5-4,.
CASSLWARAGGTTMGEQYF,TGTGCCAGCAGCTTATGGGCGCGAGCGGGAGGCACAACTATGGGGGAGCAGTACTTC,TRBJ2-7,TRBD2,TRBV7-2,once
CASGRGNYGYTF,TGTGCCAGCGGTAGGGGGAACTATGGCTACACCTTC,TRBJ1-2,.,TRBV6-5,.
CAWWREYGYTF,TGTGCCTGGTGGAGGGAGTATGGCTACACCTTC,TRBJ1-2,.,TRBV30,.
CAISDGEGTNYGYTF,TGTGCCATCAGTGATGGGGAGGGAACCAACTATGGCTACACCTTC,TRBJ1-2,.,TRBV10-3,.
CASSIDSGVRGYGYTF,TGTGCCAGTAGTATCGATTCGGGAGTCCGGGGCTATGGCTACACCTTC,TRBJ1-2,.,TRBV19,.
CASSIGQVLHTQYF,TGTGCCAGCAGTATTGGACAGGTGCTACATACGCAGTATTTT,TRBJ2-3,TRBD1,TRBV27,.
CASSLAQGSYEQYF,TGTGCCAGCAGCCTCGCACAGGGTAGTTACGAGCAGTACTTC,TRBJ2-7,.,TRBV5-5,.
CAYGTSLYEQYF,TGTGCCTACGGGACAAGCCTCTACGAGCAGTACTTC,TRBJ2-7,.,TRBV30,.
CASEGTGKAFF,TGTGCCAGTGAAGGGACAGGGAAAGCTTTCTTT,TRBJ1-1,TRBD1,TRBV2,.
CAISEILLAGATHEQFF,TGTGCCATCAGTGAGATCTTACTAGCGGGCGCAACCCATGAGCAGTTCTTC,TRBJ2-1,TRBD2,TRBV10-3,.
CASSLGAPLGTEAFF,TGTGCCAGCAGTTTGGGAGCCCCTCTGGGCACTGAAGCTTTCTTT,TRBJ1-1,.,TRBV28,.
CASRGRTGGYVGYTF,TGTGCCAGCAGGGGACGGACAGGGGGGTACGTAGGCTACACCTTC,TRBJ1-2,TRBD1,TRBV11-3,.
CASSSSPGTGSYEQYF,TGTGCCAGCAGCTCAAGTCCCGGGACAGGGTCCTACGAGCAGTACTTC,TRBJ2-7,TRBD1,TRBV9,.
CASSVEHDGTGWNSPLHF,TGTGCCAGCAGCGTCGAACATGACGGGACAGGATGGAATTCACCCCTCCACTTT,TRBJ1-6,TRBD1,TRBV9,.
CASSPPTGGVRSTEAFF,TGTGCCAGCTCACCACCCACAGGGGGTGTCCGGAGCACTGAAGCTTTCTTT,TRBJ1-1,TRBD1,TRBV18,.
CASSLDDRGLDGPEAFF,TGTGCCAGCAGCTTAGATGACAGGGGACTCGATGGCCCTGAAGCTTTCTTT,TRBJ1-1,TRBD1,TRBV11-2,.
CASRGQLETEAFF,TGTGCCAGTAGGGGACAGTTGGAAACTGAAGCTTTCTTT,TRBJ1-1,TRBD1,TRBV27,.
CASSAGSAYNSPLHF,TGTGCCAGCAGCGCCGGGAGTGCCTATAATTCACCCCTCCACTTT,TRBJ1-6,.,TRBV5-4,.
CASSLLAGAANEQFF,TGTGCCAGCAGCCTCTTAGCGGGAGCGGCCAATGAGCAGTTCTTC,TRBJ2-1,TRBD2,TRBV5-6,.
CASSSEGTGYTF,TGTGCCAGCAGTTCGGAGGGGACTGGCTACACCTTC,TRBJ1-2,.,TRBV6-6,.